The 18 T cell receptor beta chains in this list originate from one sample, sequenced in a study of lymphopenia after photon versus proton radiotherapy. The method was immunoSEQ multiplex PCR; TCRdb's version includes in-frame clones alone and lacks a portion of them. The table lists 10,000 to 15,000 clones, 88% of them singletons. Sequenced material: peripheral blood, taken from a patient treated with photon-based radiotherapy. These TCRs come from a man aged 60-69 years with pancreatic cancer.

The rearrangement joins TRBV18 to TRBJ1-2, with TRBD1 identical over 11 bases. CDR1 and CDR2 (germline): KGHSH, LQKENI. J gave up 3 bases and V 3 bases, and 3 bases lay outside the gene matches. This CDR3 is built from 15 residues. The CDR3 nucleotides read TGTGCCAGCTCACCTGGGACAGGGGGGTACTATGGCTACACCTTC. It is translated as CASSPGTGGYYGYTF.

The chain employs TRBV10-2 and TRBJ2-1; 11 bases are a match to TRBD2. Germline assignment: CDR1 WSHSY and CDR2 SAAADI. The CDR3 has 14 residues. Trimming removed 4 bases from V and 8 bases from J; junction bases left unmatched: 4. The DNA for the CDR3 is TGCGCCAGCAGTGGACTAGCGGGGTTCGATGAGCAGTTCTTC. Translation gives CASSGLAGFDEQFF.

The V gene is TRBV5-1, the J gene TRBJ2-5; a weak D match, TRBD2 (5 bases). This CDR3 is built from 14 residues. With 4 bases removed from V and 4 bases from J, the gap between germline ends came to 14 bases. From germline, CDR1 is SGHRS and CDR2 YFSETQ. The CDR3 sequence is CASSPGIPPETQYF. In nucleotides, the CDR3 is TGCGCCAGCAGCCCCGGGATTCCGCCAGAGACCCAGTACTTC.

This chain connects TRBV5-5 to TRBJ2-7; D possibly corresponds to TRBD1 (6 bases). Germline CDR1 SGHKS, CDR2 YYEKEE (reference sequence). The CDR3 consists of 12 residues. Trimming stripped 3 bases from V and 5 bases from J, with 9 bases between. CDR3 DNA: TGTGCCAGCAGCTGGGACACGCACGAGCAGTACTTC. Translating it yields CASSWDTHEQYF. Combining the CDR3 with reference TRBV5-5 and TRBJ2-7 gives the whole variable domain DAGVTQSPTHLIKTRGQQVTLRCSPISGHKSVSWYQQVLGQGPQFIFQYYEKEERGRGNFPDRFSARQFPNYSSELNVNALLLGDSALYLCASSWDTHEQYFGPGTRLTVT.

This chain connects TRBV18 to TRBJ2-1; the match to TRBD1 covers 7 bases. This CDR3 is built from 15 residues. Losses at the gene ends were 2 bases for V and 7 bases for J; bases not matched to a gene: 8. The germline CDR1 and CDR2 sequences are KGHSH and LQKENI. The CDR3 DNA follows: TGTGCCAGCTCACCAACGGGACAGACCCATAATGAGCAGTTCTTC. Translating it yields CASSPTGQTHNEQFF.

This clone appeared a few times. The V call is TRBV4-1, the J call TRBJ1-5; 11 bases are a match to TRBD1. CDR1 and CDR2 from the germline V gene are MGHRA and YSYEKL. The CDR3 consists of 15 residues. Trimming cost V 6 bases and J 4 bases; bases outside gene matches: 5. The CDR3 loop is CASRRGTGGNQPQHF. The DNA of the CDR3 is TGCGCCAGCAGACGCGGGACAGGGGGGAATCAGCCCCAGCATTTT.

V usage is TRBV7-9 and J usage is TRBJ2-5; D unclear. The V and J ends lost 4 bases and 4 bases respectively, with 7 bases between them. Germline CDR1 reads SEHNR; CDR2 reads FQNEAQ (reference sequence). The CDR3 extends over 12 amino acids. The CDR3 bases are TGTGCCAGCAGCTCAGCCGGAGAGACCCAGTACTTC. Its protein product is CASSSAGETQYF.

The chain couples TRBV4-3 to TRBJ1-6; no firm D call. V was clipped by 0 bases and J by 0 bases, with 12 bases between them. This CDR3 has 18 amino acids. Germline assignment: CDR1 LGHNA and CDR2 YSLEER. CDR3 nucleotide sequence: TGCGCCAGCAGCCAAGATTTGTCCCCGAGCTCCTATAATTCACCCCTCCACTTT. Translation gives CASSQDLSPSSYNSPLHF.

The rearrangement links TRBV14 to TRBJ2-7; perhaps TRBD2 as D (5 bases). CDR1 is SGHDN and CDR2 is FVKESK in the germline V gene. Between the trimmed V and J ends, which lost 5 bases and 5 bases, there was a span of 13 bases. This CDR3 comprises 13 residues. CDR3 amino acids: CASSTIGGNEQYF. The CDR3 coding sequence is TGTGCCAGCAGCACCATAGGAGGTAACGAGCAGTACTTC.

This chain joins TRBV30 and TRBJ1-1; the D is unclear. Deletions cut 3 bases from V and 7 bases from J, with 12 bases between. The CDR3 spans 12 residues. Per the germline V gene, CDR1 is GTSNPN and CDR2 is SVGIG (reference sequence). The CDR3 protein is CAWRVRQSEAFF. CDR3 nucleotide sequence: TGTGCCTGGAGGGTCCGGCAGAGTGAAGCTTTCTTT.

This sequence joins TRBV30 and TRBJ1-1; tentative D call: TRBD1 (5 bases). CDR3 length: 13 amino acids. V was clipped by 2 bases and J by 13 bases, with 20 bases between them. Germline-derived CDR1 and CDR2 are GTSNPN and SVGIG (reference sequence). Here the CDR3 reads CAWSPGGGPVGFF. The CDR3 region has the DNA TGTGCCTGGAGTCCGGGGGGAGGTCCCGTAGGTTTCTTT.

This clone came up a few times. CDR3 residues: CASASKNREVNYGYTF. For the CDR3, the DNA is TGTGCCAGCGCCTCCAAAAACAGGGAAGTTAACTATGGCTACACCTTC. The genes are TRBV7-9 and TRBJ1-2; D is perhaps TRBD1 (6 bases). The CDR3 totals 16 residues. The germline V gene has CDR1 SEHNR and CDR2 FQNEAQ (reference sequence). The V gene lost 8 bases and the J gene lost 1 base, with 20 bases spanning the gap.

The chain joins TRBV4-2 to TRBJ1-3, with 9 bases fitting TRBD1. The CDR3 length is 15 residues. After removal of 4 bases from V and 2 bases from J, the junction contained 3 bases not matched to a gene. Germline values: CDR1 LGHNA, CDR2 YNFKEQ. The CDR3 loop reads CASSRGQGTGNTIYF. The CDR3 DNA sequence: TGTGCCAGCAGCCGGGGACAGGGCACTGGAAACACCATATATTTT.

V is TRBV5-4 and J is TRBJ1-1; D perhaps matches TRBD1 (6 bases). The V gene lost 3 bases and the J gene lost 4 bases, with 16 bases spanning the gap. CDR3 length: 15 residues. From germline, CDR1 is SGHNT and CDR2 YYREEE (reference sequence). In nucleotides, the CDR3 is TGTGCCAGCAGCTCGGTGGGGGGGCGGATCACTGAAGCTTTCTTT. Its translation: CASSSVGGRITEAFF.

The chain employs TRBV6-5 and TRBJ1-2, with TRBD1 as a possible D gene (5 bases). Trimming shortened V by 6 bases and J by 1 base, and 15 bases separated the two germline ends. This CDR3 is built from 15 residues. Germline lookup yields CDR1 MNHEY and CDR2 SVGAGI. The chain's CDR3 is CASRYPGGVNYGYTF. Here the CDR3 DNA reads TGTGCCAGCAGATACCCGGGGGGGGTTAACTATGGCTACACCTTC.

The CDR3 here is CASSAGTGGYEQYF. The CDR3 nucleotides read TGCGCCAGCAGCGCCGGGACAGGGGGTTACGAGCAGTACTTC. The V and J genes are TRBV4-3 and TRBJ2-7, with 11 bases aligning to TRBD1. Looked up from germline, CDR1 is LGHNA and CDR2 is YSLEER. Germline trimming cut 5 bases from V and 4 bases from J; bases unmatched to any gene: 4. The CDR3 spans 14 residues.

The V and J genes are TRBV7-9 and TRBJ2-2, with TRBD2 matching over 12 bases. Losses at the gene ends were 7 bases for V and 4 bases for J; bases not matched to a gene: 1. The CDR3 loop spans 14 amino acids. CDR1 is SEHNR, CDR2 FQNEAQ, per germline (reference sequence). In DNA form, the CDR3 reads TGTGCCAGCATACTAGCGGGGGGCACCGGGGAGCTGTTTTTT. It specifies CASILAGGTGELFF.

This chain links TRBV2 with TRBJ2-3, with 7 bases aligning to TRBD1. The CDR3 runs 13 residues. After removal of 6 bases from V and 2 bases from J, the junction contained 2 bases not matched to a gene. Germline CDR1 SNHLY, CDR2 FYNNEI. Here the CDR3 DNA reads TGTGCCAGCAGGGACAGGATCACAGATACGCAGTATTTT. Translation gives CASRDRITDTQYF.